Described below is a single TCR beta chain sequence and its context. This sample stems from a study of T cell changes during pregnancy in multiple sclerosis. Clones were read by immunoSEQ multiplex PCR, and TCRdb kept only the in-frame ones, dropping some. The sample has roughly 41,000 clones, more than 85% seen once. Germline assignment: CDR1 MDHEN and CDR2 SYDVKM. The CDR3 is 13 residues long. With 5 bases removed from V and 4 bases from J, the gap between germline ends came to 11 bases. The chain uses TRBV28 and TRBJ1-1; D is undetermined. The specimen was CD8+ T cells from peripheral blood mononuclear cells, collected in the third trimester of pregnancy. The sequence was collected from a female donor with multiple sclerosis, enrolled in a pregnancy study. The CDR3 reads CASSPDIGTEAFF. CDR3 coding DNA: TGTGCCAGCAGTCCCGACATAGGCACTGAAGCTTTCTTT.